The 16 T cell receptor beta chains in this list originate from one sample, sequenced in a study of breast tumors, draining lymph nodes, adjacent tissues. Via MiXCR, TCRdb re-called the multiplex PCR reads, giving one row per CDR3 protein. Found here are some 110,000 distinct CDR3 sequences, 30% of them singletons; the top ten hold approximately 5.3%. Samples came from axillary lymph nodes draining the breast cancer. The source material was axillary lymph node tissue. Receptor source: a female donor with breast cancer. Some clones in this sample may be carry-over from other donors' samples.

This clonotype was detected ten times or more. V gene TRBV7-9 combines with J gene TRBJ2-7, with D perhaps matching TRBD2 (5 bases). CDR1 is SEHNR, CDR2 FQNEAQ, per germline (reference sequence). The length of the CDR3 is 14 residues. The V gene lost 5 bases and the J gene lost 2 bases, with 13 bases spanning the gap. The CDR3 DNA is TGTGCCAGCAGCCCGGCGAGGGTAACCTACGAGCAGTACTTC. Its translation is CASSPARVTYEQYF.

This sequence joins TRBV10-3 and TRBJ1-1; tentative D call: TRBD1 (5 bases). The CDR3 is 13 amino acids. CDR1 ENHRY and CDR2 SYGVKD come from the germline V gene. Trimming removed 10 bases from V and 4 bases from J, with 16 bases in between. The CDR3 protein is CASALGLFTEAFF. The CDR3 bases are TGTGCCAGCGCCCTGGGACTTTTCACTGAAGCTTTCTTT.

The chain has TRBV29-1 and TRBJ2-4; D gene ambiguous. The CDR3 loop spans 14 amino acids. The V end lost 6 bases, the J end lost 0 bases, and 12 bases lay between the germline ends. Germline assignment: CDR1 SQVTM and CDR2 ANQGSEA. CDR3 sequence: CSVVGPLAKNIQYF. CDR3 nucleotides: TGCAGCGTAGTGGGCCCTCTAGCCAAAAACATTCAGTACTTC.

This clonotype was recorded many times. The chain employs TRBV12-3 or TRBV12-4 and TRBJ1-3; unclear D gene. The CDR3 extends over 15 amino acids. The ends were cut back, 8 bases at V and 0 bases at J, with 14 bases in the middle. The DNA for the CDR3 is TGTGCCAGCTCGTCACAGTTGACCTCTGGAAACACCATATATTTT. This encodes CASSSQLTSGNTIYF.

The chain employs TRBV19 and TRBJ2-3; D not resolved. Germline loops: CDR1 LNHDA, CDR2 SQIVND (reference sequence). This CDR3 has 14 amino acids. Trimming pared 3 bases from V and 11 bases from J, leaving 18 bases between. The CDR3 DNA reads TGTGCCAGTAGTATTACGGGCTCCTACAATGAGCAGTATTTT. Its protein product is CASSITGSYNEQYF.

This clonotype was found many times. V is TRBV6-5 and J is TRBJ2-7, with 11 nucleotides matching TRBD2. Germline V CDR1 and CDR2: MNHEY, SVGAGI. The CDR3 is 16 amino acids. V was clipped by 6 bases and J by 2 bases; unmatched bases: 9. Here the CDR3 reads CASSRSGLADPYEQYF. The CDR3 coding sequence is TGTGCCAGCAGCCGATCGGGACTAGCGGACCCCTACGAGCAGTACTTC.

The chain is built from TRBV5-6 and TRBJ1-4; 9 bases line up with TRBD1. The V gene end was trimmed by 5 bases and the J gene end by 7 bases; junction bases not matched to a gene: 3. The germline V gene has CDR1 SGHDT and CDR2 YYEEEE. The CDR3 spans 13 residues. CDR3 sequence reads: CASRSGQGEKLFF. DNA of the CDR3: TGTGCCAGCAGATCGGGACAGGGTGAAAAACTGTTTTTT.

This clonotype was detected many times. The rearrangement joins TRBV7-3 to TRBJ2-1; D uncertain. Per germline, CDR1 SGHTA and CDR2 FQGTGA. V was shortened by 5 bases and J by 6 bases, with 11 bases between the two germline ends. The CDR3 has 13 amino acids. CDR3 in amino acids: CASSPGPPNEQFF. In DNA form, the CDR3 reads TGTGCCAGCAGCCCTGGACCACCCAATGAGCAGTTCTTC.

V and J are TRBV29-1 and TRBJ1-2; TRBD1 is a possible D gene (6 bases). The V end lost 8 bases, the J end lost 5 bases, and 21 bases lay between the germline ends. In germline, CDR1 is SQVTM, CDR2 ANQGSEA. The CDR3 has 14 amino acids. The CDR3 DNA reads as TGCAGCCAAGATCCAGGGAGGGGGAGGTATGGCTACACCTTC. This gives the protein CSQDPGRGRYGYTF. The whole variable domain, remainder taken from reference TRBV29-1 and TRBJ1-2, is SAVISQKPSRDICQRGTSLTIQCQVDSQVTMMFWYRQQPGQSLTLIATANQGSEATYESGFVIDKFPISRPNLTFSTLTVSNMSPEDSSIYLCSQDPGRGRYGYTFGSGTRLTVV.

Of note for this clonotype: Being one base from a much bigger clone, this may be a read error. This sequence joins TRBV28 and TRBJ1-5, with D unresolved. CDR3 length: 13 residues. Per germline, CDR1 MDHEN and CDR2 SYDVKM. In DNA, the CDR3 is TGTGCCAGCAGTAGAATGACGGATCAGCCCCGGCATTTT. Translated, it gives CASSRMTDQPRHF.

The sample holds many counts of this clonotype. The chain recombines TRBV28 with TRBJ2-3; 8 bases align to TRBD2. Germline trimming cut 5 bases from V and 2 bases from J; bases unmatched to any gene: 6. This CDR3 region has 15 residues. Germline values: CDR1 MDHEN, CDR2 SYDVKM. In DNA form, the CDR3 reads TGTGCCAGCAGTAGTAGGCGGGAGGCCACAGATACGCAGTATTTT. It is translated as CASSSRREATDTQYF. Based on the CDR3 plus reference TRBV28 and TRBJ2-3, the full variable domain is DVKVTQSSRYLVKRTGEKVFLECVQDMDHENMFWYRQDPGLGLRLIYFSYDVKMKEKGDIPEGYSVSREKKERFSLILESASTNQTSMYLCASSSRREATDTQYFGPGTRLTVL.

The chain carries TRBV20-1 and TRBJ2-1; TRBD2 matches 9 bases. J was trimmed by 7 bases and V by 0 bases; bases with no gene match: 7. CDR1 is DFQATT, CDR2 SNEGSKA, per germline (reference sequence). The CDR3 sequence is 15 residues long. Here the CDR3 reads CSARDLVAGANEQFF. The CDR3 DNA sequence: TGCAGTGCTAGAGATCTGGTAGCGGGAGCAAATGAGCAGTTCTTC.

The chain links TRBV9 to TRBJ2-7; 7 bases map to TRBD1. This CDR3 is built from 17 residues. J gave up 7 bases and V 1 base, and 17 bases lay outside the gene matches. Germline V gene lookup returns CDR1 SGDLS and CDR2 YYNGEE. CDR3 loop: CASSVFGQGVFTGEQYF. The CDR3 coding sequence is TGTGCCAGCAGCGTATTCGGCCAGGGGGTTTTTACCGGGGAGCAGTACTTC.

This clonotype was recorded at least ten times. The V and J genes are TRBV7-3 and TRBJ2-1; perhaps TRBD1 as D (6 bases). This CDR3 has 13 amino acids. Germline CDR1 is SGHTA and CDR2 is FQGTGA. Deletions cut 3 bases from V and 8 bases from J, with 11 bases between. The CDR3 loop is CASSLSRGDEQFF. CDR3 coding DNA: TGTGCCAGCAGCTTGTCCAGGGGAGATGAGCAGTTCTTC.

This clonotype was detected ten times or more. CDR3 loop: CASRQTANTGELFF. CDR3 coding DNA: TGTGCCAGCAGGCAGACCGCGAACACCGGGGAGCTGTTTTTT. J is TRBJ2-2 and V is TRBV2; D unresolved. The CDR3 is 14 residues long. V lost 6 bases and J lost 0, with 8 bases in between. Germline V gene sequence: CDR1 SNHLY, CDR2 FYNNEI.

At least ten counts were recorded for this clonotype. This chain joins TRBV6-5 and TRBJ1-4; TRBD1 agrees at 7 bases. CDR3 length equals 15 residues. The V gene end was trimmed by 8 bases and the J gene end by 7 bases; junction bases not matched to a gene: 13. CDR1 is MNHEY and CDR2 is SVGAGI in the germline V gene. The CDR3 nucleotides read TGTGCCAGCTCCCCGAACGGACAGGCTCTTGAAAAACTGTTTTTT. It encodes CASSPNGQALEKLFF.